This T cell receptor beta chain was sequenced during a study of response to subunit inactivated influenza vaccine. Germline CDR1 is KGHSH and CDR2 is LQKENI. The CDR3 contains 13 residues. V lost 1 base and J lost 10, with 11 bases in between. TCRdb re-analysed the RT-PCR reads in MiXCR, keeping a single row per CDR3 protein. The table lists around 750,000 distinct CDR3 sequences, 21% of them singletons, with roughly 10% in the top ten. Sequences were derived from PBMCs from blood, sampled roughly 5 days after vaccination. The receptor comes from a man in his forties or fifties who received an inactivated influenza vaccine. This chain joins TRBV18 and TRBJ2-1, with a weak D call TRBD1 (5 bases). This CDR3 is CASSPRGEGEQFF. CDR3 nucleotides: TGTGCCAGCTCACCACGGGGCGAAGGGGAGCAGTTCTTC.